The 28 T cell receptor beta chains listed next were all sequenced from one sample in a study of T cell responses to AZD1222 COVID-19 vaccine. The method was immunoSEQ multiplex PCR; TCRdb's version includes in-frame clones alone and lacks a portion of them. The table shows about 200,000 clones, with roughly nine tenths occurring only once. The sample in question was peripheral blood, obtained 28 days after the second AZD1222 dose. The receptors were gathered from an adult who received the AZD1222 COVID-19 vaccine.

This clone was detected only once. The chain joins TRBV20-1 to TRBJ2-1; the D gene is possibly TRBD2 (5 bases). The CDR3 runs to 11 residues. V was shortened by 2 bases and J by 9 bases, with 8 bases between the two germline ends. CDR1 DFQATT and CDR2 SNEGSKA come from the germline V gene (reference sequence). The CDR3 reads CSARSGFEQFF. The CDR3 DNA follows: TGCAGTGCTAGATCGGGGTTTGAGCAGTTCTTC.

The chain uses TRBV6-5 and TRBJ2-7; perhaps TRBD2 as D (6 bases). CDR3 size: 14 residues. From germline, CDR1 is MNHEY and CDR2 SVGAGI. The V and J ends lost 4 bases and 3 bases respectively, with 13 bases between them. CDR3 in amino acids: CASSSRQGGYEQYF. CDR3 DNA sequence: TGTGCCAGCAGTTCGCGGCAGGGAGGCTACGAGCAGTACTTC.

CDR3 DNA: TGTGCCAGCAGCTCCCGACAGGGGGGCACCGGGGAGCTGTTTTTT. Protein product: CASSSRQGGTGELFF. The chain is built from TRBV7-6 and TRBJ2-2; 9 nucleotides match TRBD1. The germline V gene has CDR1 SGHVS and CDR2 FNYEAQ. V lost 4 bases to trimming and J lost 4 bases; unmatched junction nucleotides: 4. CDR3 length: 15 residues.

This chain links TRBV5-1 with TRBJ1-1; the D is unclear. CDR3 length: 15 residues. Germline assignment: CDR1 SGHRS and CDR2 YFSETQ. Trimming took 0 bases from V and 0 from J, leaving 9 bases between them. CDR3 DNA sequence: TGCGCCAGCAGCTTGGTTTTAGCTATGAACACTGAAGCTTTCTTT. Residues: CASSLVLAMNTEAFF.

CDR3 residues: CASSTSPSGYNEQFF. CDR3 DNA sequence: TGTGCCAGCAGCACTAGTCCTAGCGGCTACAATGAGCAGTTCTTC. The chain carries TRBV7-9 and TRBJ2-1; 7 nucleotides line up with TRBD2. V was clipped by 5 bases and J by 3 bases; unmatched bases: 7. Germline V gene sequence: CDR1 SEHNR, CDR2 FQNEAQ (reference sequence). The CDR3 runs to 15 residues.

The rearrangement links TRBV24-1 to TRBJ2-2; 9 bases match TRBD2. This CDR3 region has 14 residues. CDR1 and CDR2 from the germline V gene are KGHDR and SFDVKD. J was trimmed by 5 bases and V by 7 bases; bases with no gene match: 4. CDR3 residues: CATRGTSGTGELFF. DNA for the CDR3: TGTGCCACCAGGGGCACTAGCGGGACCGGGGAGCTGTTTTTT.

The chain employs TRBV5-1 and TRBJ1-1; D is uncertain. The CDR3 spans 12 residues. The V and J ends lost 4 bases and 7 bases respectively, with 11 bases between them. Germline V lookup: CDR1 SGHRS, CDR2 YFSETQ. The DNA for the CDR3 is TGCGCCAGCAGCCTGAGCCCCGGTGAAGCTTTCTTT. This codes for CASSLSPGEAFF.

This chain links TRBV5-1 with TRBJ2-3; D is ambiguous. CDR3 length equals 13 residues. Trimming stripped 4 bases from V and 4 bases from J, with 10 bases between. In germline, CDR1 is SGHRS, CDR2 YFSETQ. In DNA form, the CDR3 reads TGCGCCAGCAGCAGAAATCGGGCAGATACGCAGTATTTT. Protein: CASSRNRADTQYF.

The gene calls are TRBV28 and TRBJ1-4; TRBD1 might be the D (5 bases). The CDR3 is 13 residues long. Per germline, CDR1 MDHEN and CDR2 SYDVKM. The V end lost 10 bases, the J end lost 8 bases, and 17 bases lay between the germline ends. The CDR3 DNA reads TGTGCCACCGCAGGGAGTTTGAGAGAAAAACTGTTTTTT. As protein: CATAGSLREKLFF. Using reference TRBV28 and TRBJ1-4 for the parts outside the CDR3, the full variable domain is DVKVTQSSRYLVKRTGEKVFLECVQDMDHENMFWYRQDPGLGLRLIYFSYDVKMKEKGDIPEGYSVSREKKERFSLILESASTNQTSMYLCATAGSLREKLFFGSGTQLSVL.

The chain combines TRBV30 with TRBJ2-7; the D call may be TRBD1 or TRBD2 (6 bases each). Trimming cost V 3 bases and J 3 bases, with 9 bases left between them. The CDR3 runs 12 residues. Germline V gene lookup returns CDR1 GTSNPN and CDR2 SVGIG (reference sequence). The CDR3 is CAWRGGGYEQYF. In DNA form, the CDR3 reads TGTGCCTGGAGAGGAGGGGGCTACGAGCAGTACTTC.

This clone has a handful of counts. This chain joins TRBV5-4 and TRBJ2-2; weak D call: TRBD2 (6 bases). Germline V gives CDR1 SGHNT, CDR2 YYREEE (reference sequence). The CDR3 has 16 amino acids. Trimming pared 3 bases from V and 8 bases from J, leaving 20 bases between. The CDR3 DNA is TGTGCCAGCAGCTCAAGAACAGAGCGGGTATGGGGGGAGCTGTTTTTT. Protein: CASSSRTERVWGELFF.

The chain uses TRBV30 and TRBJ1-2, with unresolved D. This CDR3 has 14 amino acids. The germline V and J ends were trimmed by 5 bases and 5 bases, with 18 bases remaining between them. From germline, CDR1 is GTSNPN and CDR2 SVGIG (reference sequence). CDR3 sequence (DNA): TGTGCCTGGTTCGGGCCGCCGTTTGAATATGGCTACACCTTC. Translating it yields CAWFGPPFEYGYTF.

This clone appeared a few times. The CDR3 bases are TGTGCCTGGAGTGGGGGACAGTTTAATCAGCCCCAGCATTTT. Its translation is CAWSGGQFNQPQHF. The chain recombines TRBV30 with TRBJ1-5; 7 bases align to TRBD1. CDR3 length: 14 amino acids. From germline, CDR1 is GTSNPN and CDR2 SVGIG (reference sequence). The V gene end was trimmed by 1 base and the J gene end by 4 bases; junction bases not matched to a gene: 4. The variable domain in full, completed from reference TRBV30 and TRBJ1-5, reads SQTIHQWPATLVQPVGSPLSLECTVEGTSNPNLYWYRQAAGRGLQLLFYSVGIGQISSEVPQNLSASRPQDRQFILSSKKLLLSDSGFYLCAWSGGQFNQPQHFGDGTRLSIL.

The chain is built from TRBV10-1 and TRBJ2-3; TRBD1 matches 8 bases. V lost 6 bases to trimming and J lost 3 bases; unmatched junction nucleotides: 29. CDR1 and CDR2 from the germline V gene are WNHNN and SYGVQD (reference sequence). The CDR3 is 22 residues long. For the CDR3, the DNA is TGCGCCAGCAGGGACCGACAGGGGCCCATGGGACTGCGTAGTTTAAGGACAGATACGCAGTATTTT. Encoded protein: CASRDRQGPMGLRSLRTDTQYF.

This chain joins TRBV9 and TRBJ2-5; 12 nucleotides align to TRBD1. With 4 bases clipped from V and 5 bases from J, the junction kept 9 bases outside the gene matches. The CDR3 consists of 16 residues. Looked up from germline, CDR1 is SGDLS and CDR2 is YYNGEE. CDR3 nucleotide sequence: TGTGCCAGCAGCACCGGGACAGGGGGCATCGGGGAGACCCAGTACTTC. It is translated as CASSTGTGGIGETQYF.

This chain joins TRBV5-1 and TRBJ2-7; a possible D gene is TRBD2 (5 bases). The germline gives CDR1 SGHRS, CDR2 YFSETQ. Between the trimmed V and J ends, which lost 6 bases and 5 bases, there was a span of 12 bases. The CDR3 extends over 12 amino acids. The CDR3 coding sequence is TGCGCCAGCAATCAGCACGGGAACGAGCAGTACTTC. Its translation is CASNQHGNEQYF.

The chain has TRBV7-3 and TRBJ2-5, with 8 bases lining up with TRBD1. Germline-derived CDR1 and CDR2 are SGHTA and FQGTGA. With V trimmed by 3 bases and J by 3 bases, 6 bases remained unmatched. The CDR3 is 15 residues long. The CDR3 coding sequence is TGTGCCAGCAGCTTTGGGACAGGAAAGAAAGAGACCCAGTACTTC. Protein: CASSFGTGKKETQYF.

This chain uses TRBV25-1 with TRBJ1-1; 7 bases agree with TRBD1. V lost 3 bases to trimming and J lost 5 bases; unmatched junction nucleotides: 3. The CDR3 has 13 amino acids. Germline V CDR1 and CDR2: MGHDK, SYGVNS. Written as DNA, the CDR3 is TGTGCCAGCAGTGACAGGGGGGTTACTGAAGCTTTCTTT. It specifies CASSDRGVTEAFF.

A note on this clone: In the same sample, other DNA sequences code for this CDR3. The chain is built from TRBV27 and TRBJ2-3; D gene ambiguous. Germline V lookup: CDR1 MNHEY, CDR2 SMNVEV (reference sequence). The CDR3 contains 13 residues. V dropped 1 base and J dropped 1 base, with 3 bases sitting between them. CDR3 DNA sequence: TGTGCCAGCAGTTTATGGGGCACAGATACGCAGTATTTT. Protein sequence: CASSLWGTDTQYF.

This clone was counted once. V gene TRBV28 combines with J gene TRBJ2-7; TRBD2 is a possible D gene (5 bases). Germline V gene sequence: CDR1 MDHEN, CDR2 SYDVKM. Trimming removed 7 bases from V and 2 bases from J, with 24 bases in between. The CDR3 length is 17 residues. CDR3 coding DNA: TGTGCCAGCACCGAAAATTTATCCGCGGGCCTCCCCTACGAGCAGTACTTC. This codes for CASTENLSAGLPYEQYF.

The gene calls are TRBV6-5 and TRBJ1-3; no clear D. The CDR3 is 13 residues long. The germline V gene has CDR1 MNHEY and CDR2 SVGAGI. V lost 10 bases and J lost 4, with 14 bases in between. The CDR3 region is CAILSAVGNTIYF. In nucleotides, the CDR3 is TGTGCCATCCTTAGTGCTGTGGGAAACACCATATATTTT.

The CDR3 is CASSPSRQLNTEAFF. In DNA, the CDR3 is TGTGCCAGCAGCCCTAGTAGACAACTGAACACTGAAGCTTTCTTT. This chain connects TRBV6-2 or TRBV6-3 to TRBJ1-1; no clear D gene. The V end lost 6 bases, the J end lost 0 bases, and 14 bases lay between the germline ends. Germline V gene data show CDR1 as MNHEY and CDR2 as SVGEGT. This CDR3 is 15 amino acids long.

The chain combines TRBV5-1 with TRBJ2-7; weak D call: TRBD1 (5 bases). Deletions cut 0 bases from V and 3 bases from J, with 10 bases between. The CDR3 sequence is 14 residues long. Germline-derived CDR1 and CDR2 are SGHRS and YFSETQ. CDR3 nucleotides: TGCGCCAGCAGCTTGGGACAGAGGTACTACGAGCAGTACTTC. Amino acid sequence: CASSLGQRYYEQYF.

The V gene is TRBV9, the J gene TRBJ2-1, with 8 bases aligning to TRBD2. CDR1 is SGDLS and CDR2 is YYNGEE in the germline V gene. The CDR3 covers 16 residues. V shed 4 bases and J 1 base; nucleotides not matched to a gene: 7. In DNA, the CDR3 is TGTGCCAGCAGCTTAACGGGGGGGTATTCCTACAATGAGCAGTTCTTC. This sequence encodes CASSLTGGYSYNEQFF.

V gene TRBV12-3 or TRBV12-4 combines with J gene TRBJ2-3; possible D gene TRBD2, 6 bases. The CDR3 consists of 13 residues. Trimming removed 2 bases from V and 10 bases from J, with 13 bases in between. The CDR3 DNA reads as TGTGCCAGCAGTTTAAACCTAGCGATCCCGCAGTATTTT. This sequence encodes CASSLNLAIPQYF.

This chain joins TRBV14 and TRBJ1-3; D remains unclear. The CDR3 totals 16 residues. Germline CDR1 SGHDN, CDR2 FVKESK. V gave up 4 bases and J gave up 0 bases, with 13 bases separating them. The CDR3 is CASSPRRSSSGNTIYF. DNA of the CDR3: TGTGCCAGCAGCCCACGGAGGTCGAGCTCTGGAAACACCATATATTTT.

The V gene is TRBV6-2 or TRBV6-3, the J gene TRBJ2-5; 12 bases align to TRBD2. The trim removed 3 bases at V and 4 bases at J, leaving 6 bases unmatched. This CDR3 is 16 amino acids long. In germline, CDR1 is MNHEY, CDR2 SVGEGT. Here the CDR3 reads CASSYWATSGGETQYF. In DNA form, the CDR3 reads TGTGCCAGCAGTTATTGGGCGACTAGCGGGGGAGAGACCCAGTACTTC.

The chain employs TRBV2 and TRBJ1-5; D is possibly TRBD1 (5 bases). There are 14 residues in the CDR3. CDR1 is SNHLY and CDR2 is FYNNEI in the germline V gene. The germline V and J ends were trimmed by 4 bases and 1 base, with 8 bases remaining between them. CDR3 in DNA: TGTGCCAGCAGTGGGACAACAAGCAATCAGCCCCAGCATTTT. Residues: CASSGTTSNQPQHF. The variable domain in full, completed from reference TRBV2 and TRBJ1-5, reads EPEVTQTPSHQVTQMGQEVILRCVPISNHLYFYWYRQILGQKVEFLVSFYNNEISEKSEIFDDQFSVERPDGSNFTLKIRSTKLEDSAMYFCASSGTTSNQPQHFGDGTRLSIL.